The 10 T cell receptor beta chains below were found in one sample sequenced in a study of Ad26.COV2.S vaccination and SARS-CoV-2 variants. Clones were sequenced by immunoSEQ multiplex PCR, and TCRdb holds only the in-frame ones, with some missing. The sample has hundreds of thousands of clones, roughly 86% seen once; the top ten hold roughly 3.5%. The treatment was: roughly 18 received Ad26.COV2.S at low or high dose, single or two shots; roughly five received placebo; per-sample allocation not given. All samples were drawn on day 63, counting from the first vaccine or placebo injection. Specimen: peripheral blood, collected in a trial of Ad26.COV2.S vaccine versus placebo. The receptors shown here come from a person between 18 and 65 years old who received the Ad26.COV2.S COVID-19 vaccine or a placebo.

The CDR3: CASRPQGGTGELFF. CDR3 sequence (DNA): TGTGCCAGCAGGCCGCAGGGGGGTACCGGGGAGCTGTTTTTT. The chain couples TRBV6-5 to TRBJ2-2, with a tentative D call TRBD1 (7 bases). Germline CDR1 MNHEY, CDR2 SVGAGI. The V end was cut by 6 bases, the J end by 5 bases, with 13 bases between. The CDR3 length is 14 residues.

The genes are TRBV5-8 and TRBJ2-3; TRBD2 agrees at 11 bases. Germline assignment: CDR1 SGHTS and CDR2 YDEGEE. The V gene end was trimmed by 3 bases and the J gene end by 1 base; junction bases not matched to a gene: 4. This CDR3 is built from 16 residues. The CDR3 sequence: CASSSGTSGRTDTQYF. The CDR3 DNA follows: TGTGCCAGCAGCTCCGGGACTAGCGGCCGCACAGATACGCAGTATTTT.

V usage is TRBV7-9 and J usage is TRBJ1-6; 7 bases are a match to TRBD1. The CDR3 has 14 amino acids. The V and J ends lost 5 bases and 6 bases, in that order; junction bases with no gene match: 4. Germline CDR1 and CDR2: SEHNR and FQNEAQ (reference sequence). In DNA form, the CDR3 reads TGTGCCAGCAGCCAGGGACAGTTTAATTCACCCCTCCACTTT. Translated, it gives CASSQGQFNSPLHF.

This chain uses TRBV7-9 with TRBJ2-1; no clear D. The CDR3 consists of 15 residues. Between the trimmed V and J ends, which lost 5 bases and 4 bases, there was a span of 15 bases. Germline CDR1 is SEHNR and CDR2 is FQNEAQ (reference sequence). The CDR3 reads CASSPLPSPYNEQFF. The CDR3 region has the DNA TGTGCCAGCAGCCCTCTGCCTAGTCCTTACAATGAGCAGTTCTTC.

The chain's CDR3 is CASSATGTSGRTDTQYF. The CDR3, as DNA: TGTGCCAGCAGTGCTACCGGGACTAGCGGGCGCACAGATACGCAGTATTTT. V is TRBV27 and J is TRBJ2-3, with 12 bases matching TRBD2. There are 17 residues in the CDR3. V shed 5 bases, J shed 1 base, and the junction held 7 bases outside the gene matches. From germline, CDR1 is MNHEY and CDR2 SMNVEV (reference sequence).

V usage is TRBV7-6 and J usage is TRBJ1-1; D unclear. The germline CDR1 and CDR2 sequences are SGHVS and FNYEAQ. The V gene lost 5 bases and the J gene lost 2 bases, with 12 bases spanning the gap. The CDR3 consists of 14 residues. The CDR3 spells CASSIQRGNTEAFF. In DNA form, the CDR3 reads TGTGCCAGCAGCATCCAGAGAGGTAACACTGAAGCTTTCTTT.

V and J are TRBV10-2 and TRBJ2-1; the match to TRBD2 covers 12 bases. Germline CDR1 and CDR2: WSHSY and SAAADI. This CDR3 has 16 residues. The ends lost 4 bases at V and 2 bases at J; junction bases unmatched: 3. DNA of the CDR3: TGCGCCAGCAGTGGGACTAGCGGGATTGCCTACAATGAGCAGTTCTTC. Its translation: CASSGTSGIAYNEQFF.

The rearrangement uses TRBV19 and TRBJ1-1; possible D gene TRBD1, 5 bases. The CDR3 sequence is 15 residues long. Germline assignment: CDR1 LNHDA and CDR2 SQIVND (reference sequence). V was trimmed by 5 bases and J by 0 bases, leaving 13 bases between them. The CDR3, as DNA: TGTGCCAGTAGTCGTGGGAACAGGATGAACACTGAAGCTTTCTTT. Translation: CASSRGNRMNTEAFF. Together with reference TRBV19 and TRBJ1-1, the CDR3 gives the full variable domain: DGGITQSPKYLFRKEGQNVTLSCEQNLNHDAMYWYRQDPGQGLRLIYYSQIVNDFQKGDIAEGYSVSREKKESFPLTVTSAQKNPTAFYLCASSRGNRMNTEAFFGQGTRLTVV.

This clone was seen a single time. The chain links TRBV6-5 to TRBJ2-7, with 8 bases aligning to TRBD2. The germline CDR1 and CDR2 sequences are MNHEY and SVGAGI. The CDR3 totals 12 residues. The ends lost 8 bases at V and 3 bases at J; junction bases unmatched: 3. The CDR3 sequence: CASVGRVYEQYF. CDR3 sequence (DNA): TGTGCCAGCGTCGGGAGGGTCTACGAGCAGTACTTC.

V gene TRBV29-1 combines with J gene TRBJ1-1; D is undetermined. The CDR3 extends over 13 amino acids. Germline V gene sequence: CDR1 SQVTM, CDR2 ANQGSEA. The ends were cut back, 1 base at V and 1 base at J, with 7 bases in the middle. CDR3 loop: CSVEVQANTEAFF. The DNA of the CDR3 is TGCAGCGTTGAAGTGCAGGCGAACACTGAAGCTTTCTTT. Based on the CDR3 plus reference TRBV29-1 and TRBJ1-1, the full variable domain is SAVISQKPSRDICQRGTSLTIQCQVDSQVTMMFWYRQQPGQSLTLIATANQGSEATYESGFVIDKFPISRPNLTFSTLTVSNMSPEDSSIYLCSVEVQANTEAFFGQGTRLTVV.